The rows below give T cell receptor beta chains drawn from one sample of a study of vaccination and CD4 T cells after COVID-19. These TCRs' antigens remain unknown. Via MiXCR, TCRdb re-called the PCR reads, giving one row per CDR3 protein. Of some 3,500 distinct CDR3 sequences listed, around 40% are singletons. Sequencing was carried out using CD4+ T cells from blood, cultured in vitro. The source of these receptors is a human donor who had recovered from COVID-19. CDR3s include the opening cysteine and the closing phenylalanine or tryptophan. D genes are given only for firm matches. Size values are once, few and many counts, or a class for expanded clones, and some rows have none.

TGTGCCAGCAGCTTGGGCCAAACTATCTCATTGATGCATACGCAGTATTTT	CASSLGQTISLMHTQYF	.	medium-sized	TRBV5-4	TRBJ2-3
TGCGCTATCCTCCGGACCTCCTACGAGCAGTACTTC	CAILRTSYEQYF	.	.	TRBV23-1	TRBJ2-7
TGTGCCAGCAGCTTAGGGGACTACAATGAGCAGTTCTTC	CASSLGDYNEQFF	.	.	TRBV7-6	TRBJ2-1
TGTGCCAGCAGTGACTGGACAGGGGACTCCTACGAGCAGTACTTC	CASSDWTGDSYEQYF	TRBD1	few	TRBV2	TRBJ2-7
TGTGCCAGCAGCGGGACTAGCGGGGGAGAATCCTACAATGAGCAGTTCTTC	CASSGTSGGESYNEQFF	TRBD2	.	TRBV6-1	TRBJ2-1
TGTGCCAGCAGCTACGACAGATCCAATGAGCAGTTCTTC	CASSYDRSNEQFF	.	medium-sized	TRBV7-2	TRBJ2-1
TGTGCCAGCAGCCAAGACAGATCTGAAGCTTTCTTT	CASSQDRSEAFF	.	.	TRBV6-2/TRBV6-3	TRBJ1-1
TGTGCCAGCAGCCGACAGGGAGGCACTGAAGCTTTCTTT	CASSRQGGTEAFF	TRBD1	.	TRBV11-2	TRBJ1-1
TGTGCCAGCAGTGGGTATGGGTTAGACATTCAGTACTTC	CASSGYGLDIQYF	.	.	TRBV2	TRBJ2-4
TGCAGTGCTAGAGCACCTGGAAACACCATATATTTT	CSARAPGNTIYF	.	few	TRBV20-1	TRBJ1-3